This T cell receptor beta chain comes out of a study of blood T cell repertoires in COVID-19. Study-level information: The cDNA or gDNA used as material had been derived from T cells, B-cell-depleted T cells, or PBMCs.

This CDR3 contains 10 residues. Germline V gene data show CDR1 as SQVTM and CDR2 as ANQGSEA. V shed 6 bases, J shed 8 bases, and the junction held 2 bases outside the gene matches. In the authors' methods: Researchers report that nucleated cell counts were estimated from reference gene primer amplification. Profiled with immunoSEQ multiplex PCR; TCRdb holds only in-frame clones, not every one. V and J calls and clone size follow that table, whereas D and trimming were derived from the DNA. The sample holds 270,000 or so clones; around 83% are singletons and the top ten take about 6.9%. Participant-reported clinical history was the basis for cohort assignment.

This chain uses TRBV29-1 with TRBJ1-1; 8 bases match TRBD1. Sequences were obtained from PBMCs or T cells enriched from blood (not recorded which). This TCR was recovered from a woman in her forties or fifties who had been exposed to COVID-19. As DNA, the CDR3 is TGCAGCGTGGACAGGGAAGAAGCTTTCTTT. Amino acids: CSVDREEAFF.